This T cell receptor (beta chain) was documented in a study of T cells in Graves' hyperthyroidism and ophthalmopathy. Whole-study context: Initial diagnosis, before any treatment, was when peripheral blood was collected.

Researchers amplified the TCR beta CDR3 regions from RNA transcripts. A set of HTBI primers served as the primers for a first-round RT-PCR of the TCR CDR3. Each CDR3 protein gets one entry after TCRdb re-called the multiplex PCR reads with MiXCR. The sample lists 300,000 to 450,000 distinct CDR3 sequences, over 11% seen once, with 11% in the top ten. The V and J ends lost 0 bases and 4 bases respectively, with 12 bases between them. CDR3 size: 14 residues. CDR1 SQVTM and CDR2 ANQGSEA come from the germline V gene. The definition of stable Graves' hyperthyroidism was no ophthalmopathy progression within 18 months. Exclusion criteria comprised uncontrolled infection, other autoimmune disease, pregnancy or lactation.

The rearrangement uses TRBV29-1 and TRBJ1-2; weak D call: TRBD1 (5 bases). The receptor comes from a woman aged 60 to 75 with Graves' hyperthyroidism. Material: blood. In DNA, the CDR3 is TGCAGCGTTGAAGATAAATCCAGGGCCTATGGCTACACCTTC. This gives the protein CSVEDKSRAYGYTF.